The present entry profiles one T cell receptor (beta chain) with its context. This entry is derived from a study of blood T cell repertoires in COVID-19. Overall study context: Whether acute or convalescent, the COVID-19 samples came from the United States, Italy and Spain.

Looked up from germline, CDR1 is SNHLY and CDR2 is FYNNEI. This CDR3 contains 16 residues. Unmatched junction bases numbered 10, after V lost 8 bases and J lost 2 bases. Authors' analysis steps: Reference gene primer amplification yielded estimated nucleated cell counts. Produced via immunoSEQ multiplex PCR; TCRdb's table is partial and in-frame only. V and J calls and clone size are as listed in that table; D and trimming were resolved from the DNA. The sample has more than 100,000 clones, more than 80% seen once. This receptor was obtained from a woman aged 60-75 years with acute or convalescent COVID-19. The source material was peripheral blood. This chain links TRBV2 with TRBJ2-1, with 9 bases matching TRBD2. The CDR3 DNA follows: TGTGCCAGCGCCCCCTTCCTAGCGGGAACCTACAATGAGCAGTTCTTC. Amino acids: CASAPFLAGTYNEQFF.